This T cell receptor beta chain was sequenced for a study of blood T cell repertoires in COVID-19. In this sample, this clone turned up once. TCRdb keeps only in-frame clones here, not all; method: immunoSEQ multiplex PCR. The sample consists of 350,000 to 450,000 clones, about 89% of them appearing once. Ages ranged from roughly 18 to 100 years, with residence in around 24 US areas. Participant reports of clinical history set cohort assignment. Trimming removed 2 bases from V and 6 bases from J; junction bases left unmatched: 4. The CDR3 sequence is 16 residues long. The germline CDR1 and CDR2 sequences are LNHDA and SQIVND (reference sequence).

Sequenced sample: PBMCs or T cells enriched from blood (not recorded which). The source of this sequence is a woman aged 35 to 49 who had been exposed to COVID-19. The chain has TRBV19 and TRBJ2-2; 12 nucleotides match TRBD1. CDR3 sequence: CASSIRDRGRPGELFF. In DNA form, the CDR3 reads TGTGCCAGTAGTATACGGGACAGGGGGCGCCCCGGGGAGCTGTTTTTT.